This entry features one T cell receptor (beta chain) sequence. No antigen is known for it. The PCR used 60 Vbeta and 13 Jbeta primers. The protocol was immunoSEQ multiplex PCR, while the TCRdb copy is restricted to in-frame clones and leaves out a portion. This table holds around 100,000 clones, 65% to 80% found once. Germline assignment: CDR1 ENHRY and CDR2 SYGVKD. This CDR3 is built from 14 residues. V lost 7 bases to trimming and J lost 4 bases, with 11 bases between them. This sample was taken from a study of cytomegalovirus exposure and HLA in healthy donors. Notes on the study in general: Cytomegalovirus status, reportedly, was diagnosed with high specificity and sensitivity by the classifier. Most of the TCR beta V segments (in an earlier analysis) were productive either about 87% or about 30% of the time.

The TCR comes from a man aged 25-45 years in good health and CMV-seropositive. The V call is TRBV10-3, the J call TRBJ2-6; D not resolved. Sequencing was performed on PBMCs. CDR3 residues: CAINSISGANVLTF. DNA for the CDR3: TGTGCCATCAATAGTATCTCAGGGGCCAACGTCCTGACTTTC.